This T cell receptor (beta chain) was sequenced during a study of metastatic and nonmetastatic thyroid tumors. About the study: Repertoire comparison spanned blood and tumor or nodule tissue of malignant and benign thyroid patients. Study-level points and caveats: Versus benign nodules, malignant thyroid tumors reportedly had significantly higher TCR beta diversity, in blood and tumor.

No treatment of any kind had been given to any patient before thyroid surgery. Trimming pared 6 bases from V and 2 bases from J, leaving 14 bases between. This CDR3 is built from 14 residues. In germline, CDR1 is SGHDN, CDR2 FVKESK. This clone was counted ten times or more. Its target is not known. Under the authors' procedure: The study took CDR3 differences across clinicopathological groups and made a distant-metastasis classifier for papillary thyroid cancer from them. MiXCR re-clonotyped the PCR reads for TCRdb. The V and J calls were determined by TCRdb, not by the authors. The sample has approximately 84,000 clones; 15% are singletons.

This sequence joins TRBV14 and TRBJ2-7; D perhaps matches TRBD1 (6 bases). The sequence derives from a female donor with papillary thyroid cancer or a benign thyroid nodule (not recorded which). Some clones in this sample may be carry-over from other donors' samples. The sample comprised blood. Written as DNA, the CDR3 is TGTGCCAGCAGTCACAGCAGGGGCCCCTACGAGCAGTACTTC. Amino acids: CASSHSRGPYEQYF.